This paragraph covers one TCR beta chain sequence. This record comes from a study of blood T cell repertoires in COVID-19. Repertoires were generated with immunoSEQ multiplex PCR, while TCRdb's copy carries only in-frame clones and drops some. This sample has a few hundred thousand clones, with over 65% found just once. V shed 5 bases, J shed 2 bases, and the junction held 6 bases outside the gene matches. The germline CDR1 and CDR2 sequences are SGHAT and FQNNGV. The CDR3 length is 16 residues. The origin of this receptor is a woman at least 80 years old with acute or convalescent COVID-19. V and J are TRBV11-2 and TRBJ2-2, with 9 positions matching TRBD2. Material: peripheral blood. The CDR3 is CASSLGLAPNTGELFF. CDR3 in DNA: TGTGCCAGCAGCCTAGGACTAGCGCCCAACACCGGGGAGCTGTTTTTT.